Listed below are T cell receptor beta chains from one sample, sequenced in a study of cytomegalovirus exposure and HLA in healthy donors. The method was immunoSEQ multiplex PCR; TCRdb's version includes in-frame clones alone and lacks a portion of them. The profile shows 170,000 or so clones, approximately 84% of them singletons. The specimen sequenced was PBMCs. The source of these receptors is a woman aged 18 to 35 in good health and CMV-seropositive. The CDR3 runs from the conserved cysteine through the conserved F or W. A D gene is named only where the DNA matches it firmly. Some rows mark clone size as missing; the rest say once, few, many or name a class of expanded clone.

d_gene	abundance	v_gene	j_gene	CDR3nt	CDR3aa
TRBD1	.	TRBV5-4	TRBJ2-7	TGTGCCAGCAGCGGCGGACAGGGGTCCCCCTACGAGCAGTACTTC	CASSGGQGSPYEQYF
TRBD1	.	TRBV11-2	TRBJ2-5	TGTGCCAGCAGCAAAACAGGGGGCGCGGGGGAGACCCAGTACTTC	CASSKTGGAGETQYF
.	few	TRBV18	TRBJ2-5	TGTGCCAGCTCACCGGGGGGGACAATTGAGACCCAGTACTTC	CASSPGGTIETQYF
TRBD2	few	TRBV5-6	TRBJ2-3	TGTGCCAGCAGCTTGGCAGGGACTAGCTTGATGGATACGCAGTATTTT	CASSLAGTSLMDTQYF
.	.	TRBV27	TRBJ1-1	TGTGCCAGCAGTAGACAGTTAACCATGAACACTGAAGCTTTCTTT	CASSRQLTMNTEAFF
TRBD1	once	TRBV7-9	TRBJ2-3	TGTGCCAGCAGCGTACGACAGGGGACAACAGATACGCAGTATTTT	CASSVRQGTTDTQYF
TRBD1	.	TRBV6-5	TRBJ1-1	TGTGCCAGCAGTTACCGTCGGACAGGGTTCGTCACTGAAGCTTTCTTT	CASSYRRTGFVTEAFF
.	once	TRBV6-5	TRBJ1-1	TGTGCCAGCAGTGATGGGCGGGGAGCTTTCTTT	CASSDGRGAFF
TRBD1	.	TRBV11-1	TRBJ1-4	TGTGCCAGCACCACGGACAGGTCGGCAGAAAAACTGTTTTTT	CASTTDRSAEKLFF
TRBD1	few	TRBV29-1	TRBJ1-2	TGCAGCGTAGACTCCTCAGGGGGGCTTGGCTACACCTTC	CSVDSSGGLGYTF
.	.	TRBV9	TRBJ2-4	TGTGCCAGCAGCTTACGCCTTCAGGGAAACATTCAGTACTTC	CASSLRLQGNIQYF
.	.	TRBV4-2	TRBJ2-1	TGTGCCAGCAGCCCTGGACTTGAGCAGTTCTTC	CASSPGLEQFF
.	once	TRBV6-4	TRBJ1-2	TGTGCCAGCAGGGCGGACAGTGCCTCGGTGGACTATGGCTACACCTTC	CASRADSASVDYGYTF
.	once	TRBV7-5	TRBJ1-1	TGTGCCAAAGCGGACAGGTCTGAAGCTTTCTTT	CAKADRSEAFF
.	.	TRBV19	TRBJ1-2	TGTGCCAGTACGCAGGGTGTTGTTGGCTACACCTTC	CASTQGVVGYTF
TRBD2	.	TRBV2	TRBJ2-1	TGTGCCAAAATGTTATCCGGTAGCGGGGGGGGCTACAATGAGCAGTTCTTC	CAKMLSGSGGGYNEQFF
TRBD1	.	TRBV6-6	TRBJ2-5	TGTGCCAGCAGTTTACAGGGGGCAGAGACCCAGTACTTC	CASSLQGAETQYF
.	.	TRBV2	TRBJ1-3	TGTGCCAGCAGTCCTTCGGTTTACTCTGGAAACACCATATATTTT	CASSPSVYSGNTIYF
.	.	TRBV6-5	TRBJ2-2	TGTGCCAGCAGGGGACAACATCTGAACACCGGGGAGCTGTTTTTT	CASRGQHLNTGELFF
.	many	TRBV28	TRBJ1-2	TGTGCCAGCAGTTTAGTTGGGACAAACTATGGCTACACCTTC	CASSLVGTNYGYTF
TRBD1	.	TRBV5-8	TRBJ1-2	TGTGCCAGCGCAATACAACCCGGACAGGGGTTTGGCTACACCTTC	CASAIQPGQGFGYTF
.	.	TRBV6-5	TRBJ2-5	TGTGCCAGCAGTTACTACCGAGGTGGGGAGACCCAGTACTTC	CASSYYRGGETQYF
.	once	TRBV5-6	TRBJ1-1	TGTGCCAGCAGCTTGGGACAGCCAGATGAAGCTTTCTTT	CASSLGQPDEAFF
TRBD1	.	TRBV2	TRBJ1-6	TGTGCCAGCAGTGGGACAGGAGATAATTCACCCCTCCACTTT	CASSGTGDNSPLHF
TRBD1	once	TRBV6-5	TRBJ1-4	TGTGCCAGCAGTTATGGACAGGGGATTGGAAAACTGTTTTTT	CASSYGQGIGKLFF
TRBD2	.	TRBV5-6	TRBJ2-3	TGTGCCAGCAGCTCGGAGACTAGCGGGGGATTGACAGATACGCAGTATTTT	CASSSETSGGLTDTQYF